What follows is one TCR beta chain and its context. Its antigen is as yet unknown. The sample comes from a study of cytomegalovirus exposure and HLA in healthy donors. General study findings and limits: Being productive about 87% or about 30% of the time was typical of most TCR beta V segments in an earlier analysis. Likely technical artifact: a cluster of highly shared sequence variants.

The V segment lost 5 bases and the J segment 0 bases; nucleotides outside the gene matches: 7. The CDR3 has 17 amino acids. The germline V gene encodes CDR1 MNHEY and CDR2 SMNVEV (reference sequence). 13 Jbeta primers and 60 Vbeta primers were used for the PCR. In the authors' workflow: Unique TCR beta chains totaled around 86 million in a later count, with approximately 11 million of them shared. Here immunoSEQ multiplex PCR was the method, and the copy in TCRdb shows in-frame clones only, minus some. That table supplies the V and J calls and clone size; D and trimming were determined from the DNA. The sample lists about 180,000 clones, about four fifths seen once, with over 1.5% in the top ten. Regarding donors, all were healthy bone marrow donors.

The sequence was collected from a man aged 35-49 years in good health and CMV-seronegative. The chain uses TRBV27 and TRBJ2-6; 7 bases agree with TRBD1. The sequencing sample was made of PBMCs. The CDR3: CASSRDRVLSGANVLTF. In DNA, the CDR3 is TGTGCCAGCAGTCGAGACAGGGTTCTCTCTGGGGCCAACGTCCTGACTTTC. The whole variable domain, remainder taken from reference TRBV27 and TRBJ2-6, is EAQVTQNPRYLITVTGKKLTVTCSQNMNHEYMSWYRQDPGLGLRQIYYSMNVEVTDKGDVPEGYKVSRKEKRNFPLILESPSPNQTSLYFCASSRDRVLSGANVLTFGAGSRLTVL.